A single sample gave rise to the 27 T cell receptor beta chains below, sequenced in a study of T cells in localized non-small cell lung cancer. The repertoire was sequenced with immunoSEQ multiplex PCR; TCRdb's copy has only in-frame clones and lacks some. The top ten hold about 10% of the sample, which has approximately 30,000 clones, approximately 90% seen once. This sample comprised peripheral blood mononuclear cells, obtained before any cancer treatment. Source of these receptors: a female donor at least 60 years old with stage II lung adenocarcinoma.

The chain uses TRBV18 and TRBJ2-1; TRBD1 agrees at 8 bases. The V gene's germline CDR1 is KGHSH and CDR2 LQKENI. This CDR3 spans 13 amino acids. Trimming cost V 3 bases and J 10 bases; bases outside gene matches: 5. CDR3 DNA sequence: TGTGCCAGCTCACCCGGGACAGGTCGAGAGCAGTTCTTC. Translated, it gives CASSPGTGREQFF.

The J gene is TRBJ1-4, the V gene TRBV30; unclear D gene. Germline lookup yields CDR1 GTSNPN and CDR2 SVGIG (reference sequence). The CDR3 is made up of 16 amino acids. V dropped 3 bases and J dropped 0 bases, with 14 bases sitting between them. CDR3 sequence (DNA): TGTGCCTGGAGGTTGGGCGCGCCGACAACTAATGAAAAACTGTTTTTT. This translates into CAWRLGAPTTNEKLFF.

The V call is TRBV5-8, the J call TRBJ2-3; perhaps TRBD2 as D (5 bases). The V gene's germline CDR1 is SGHTS and CDR2 YDEGEE. V dropped 7 bases and J dropped 5 bases, with 5 bases sitting between them. The CDR3 runs to 10 residues. In nucleotides, the CDR3 is TGTGCCAGCGGACTAGATACGCAGTATTTT. Amino acids: CASGLDTQYF.

J is TRBJ1-3 and V is TRBV18, with D unresolved. V lost 3 bases and J lost 0, with 15 bases in between. Germline CDR1 is KGHSH and CDR2 is LQKENI. This CDR3 spans 17 amino acids. The CDR3 nucleotides are TGTGCCAGCTCACCGTCGAGCGTCGGGTTCTCTGGAAACACCATATATTTT. It encodes CASSPSSVGFSGNTIYF.

This clone appeared once. J is TRBJ1-2 and V is TRBV10-3; weak D call: TRBD1 (5 bases). The CDR3 sequence is 14 residues long. The V end was cut by 6 bases, the J end by 6 bases, with 17 bases between. Germline values: CDR1 ENHRY, CDR2 SYGVKD. The CDR3 DNA reads as TGTGCCATCAGATTGGGGCGAGGGGAAGATGGCTACACCTTC. It is translated as CAIRLGRGEDGYTF.

This chain links TRBV27 with TRBJ2-7; 11 bases agree with TRBD2. The CDR3 totals 18 residues. V gave up 4 bases and J gave up 1 base; unmatched junction bases: 12. Germline V lookup: CDR1 MNHEY, CDR2 SMNVEV (reference sequence). The CDR3 protein is CASSSFSGRAQSSYEQYF. The CDR3, as DNA: TGTGCCAGCAGTTCCTTTAGCGGGAGGGCCCAATCTTCCTACGAGCAGTACTTC.

The V gene is TRBV5-4, the J gene TRBJ2-1, with a weak D call TRBD1 (6 bases). Germline V gene data show CDR1 as SGHNT and CDR2 as YYREEE (reference sequence). V was clipped by 0 bases and J by 2 bases, with 12 bases between them. This CDR3 has 16 residues. CDR3 in DNA: TGTGCCAGCAGCTTGGGCCAGGGGCGAGCCTACAATGAGCAGTTCTTC. Translating gives CASSLGQGRAYNEQFF.

This clone has only one observation. CDR3 loop: CASSLDPDQGYEQYF. In DNA form, the CDR3 reads TGTGCCAGCAGTTTAGACCCCGATCAAGGCTACGAGCAGTACTTC. The genes are TRBV28 and TRBJ2-7; no clear D gene. The germline V gene has CDR1 MDHEN and CDR2 SYDVKM. This CDR3 is built from 15 residues. V lost 2 bases and J 3 bases, leaving 14 bases between the germline ends. Based on the CDR3 plus reference TRBV28 and TRBJ2-7, the full variable domain is DVKVTQSSRYLVKRTGEKVFLECVQDMDHENMFWYRQDPGLGLRLIYFSYDVKMKEKGDIPEGYSVSREKKERFSLILESASTNQTSMYLCASSLDPDQGYEQYFGPGTRLTVT.

To note about this clone: This CDR3 is also generated by other DNA sequences in the sample. This rearrangement joins TRBV20-1 to TRBJ1-5; D uncertain. The V gene lost 6 bases and the J gene lost 4 bases, with 7 bases spanning the gap. CDR1 is DFQATT and CDR2 is SNEGSKA in the germline V gene (reference sequence). The CDR3 loop spans 11 amino acids. CDR3 nucleotide sequence: TGCAGTGCCTCTCCTAATCAGCCCCAGCATTTT. Translation gives CSASPNQPQHF.

The J gene is TRBJ2-7, the V gene TRBV28; 7 bases match TRBD1. Germline V lookup: CDR1 MDHEN, CDR2 SYDVKM. The V and J ends lost 5 bases and 1 base, in that order; junction bases with no gene match: 8. CDR3 length: 15 amino acids. This CDR3 is CASSPPTGLSYEQYF. The CDR3 nucleotides are TGTGCCAGCAGTCCCCCGACAGGGTTGTCCTACGAGCAGTACTTC.

This rearrangement joins TRBV7-2 to TRBJ2-5; D not certain. CDR1 and CDR2 from the germline V gene are SGHTA and FQGNSA. Trimming took 5 bases from V and 2 from J, leaving 9 bases between them. The length of the CDR3 is 13 residues. The CDR3 DNA reads TGTGCCAGCAGCCCCAGACTGCAAGAGACCCAGTACTTC. This sequence encodes CASSPRLQETQYF.

V and J are TRBV5-4 and TRBJ2-5, with 8 bases identical to TRBD2. J lost 1 base, V lost 4 bases, and 9 bases had no gene match. The germline V gene encodes CDR1 SGHNT and CDR2 YYREEE (reference sequence). This CDR3 is 16 amino acids long. The CDR3 spells CASSPRVAGPQETQYF. The CDR3 coding sequence is TGTGCCAGCAGCCCTCGGGTAGCGGGACCCCAAGAGACCCAGTACTTC. Combining the CDR3 with reference TRBV5-4 and TRBJ2-5 gives the whole variable domain ETGVTQSPTHLIKTRGQQVTLRCSSQSGHNTVSWYQQALGQGPQFIFQYYREEENGRGNFPPRFSGLQFPNYSSELNVNALELDDSALYLCASSPRVAGPQETQYFGPGTRLLVL.

The V gene is TRBV7-2, the J gene TRBJ2-3, with D possibly being TRBD2 (6 bases). V was cut by 0 bases and J by 4 bases, with 8 bases left in between. The CDR3 covers 14 residues. Germline V gene sequence: CDR1 SGHTA, CDR2 FQGNSA. The CDR3 is CASSLASGADTQYF. CDR3 coding DNA: TGTGCCAGCAGCTTAGCTTCGGGGGCAGATACGCAGTATTTT. Full variable domain (rest looked up from reference TRBV7-2 and TRBJ2-3): GAGVSQSPSNKVTEKGKDVELRCDPISGHTALYWYRQSLGQGLEFLIYFQGNSAPDKSGLPSDRFSAERTGGSVSTLTIQRTQQEDSAVYLCASSLASGADTQYFGPGTRLTVL.

This sequence joins TRBV5-1 and TRBJ1-3; D not certain. V shed 0 bases and J shed 6 bases, with 10 bases lying between them. Germline CDR1 reads SGHRS; CDR2 reads YFSETQ. This CDR3 is 14 amino acids long. CDR3 loop: CASSLDTDTNTIYF. The CDR3 DNA reads TGCGCCAGCAGCTTGGATACAGATACAAACACCATATATTTT.

V gene TRBV15 combines with J gene TRBJ2-2; weak D call: TRBD2 (6 bases). The germline V gene encodes CDR1 LNHNV and CDR2 YYDKDF (reference sequence). Trimming pared 3 bases from V and 5 bases from J, leaving 13 bases between. This CDR3 spans 15 amino acids. The CDR3 sequence is CATSRELRETGELFF. The CDR3 nucleotides are TGTGCCACCAGCAGGGAGTTGCGGGAAACCGGGGAGCTGTTTTTT.

V is TRBV19 and J is TRBJ1-6; D call uncertain. Trimming stripped 5 bases from V and 9 bases from J, with 20 bases between. The germline gives CDR1 LNHDA, CDR2 SQIVND (reference sequence). CDR3 size: 16 residues. CDR3 bases: TGTGCCAGTAGTTACACAGTAGGATCCTTGAGTTCACCCCTCCACTTT. This translates into CASSYTVGSLSSPLHF.

The chain employs TRBV9 and TRBJ1-4; D possibly corresponds to TRBD1 (5 bases). V was pared by 3 bases and J by 8 bases, with 17 bases between. There are 15 residues in the CDR3. CDR1 and CDR2 from the germline V gene are SGDLS and YYNGEE. This chain's CDR3 is CASSASQGQSEKLFF. The CDR3 nucleotides are TGTGCCAGCAGCGCCTCGCAGGGCCAGTCGGAAAAACTGTTTTTT.

V is TRBV27 and J is TRBJ2-1; TRBD1 is a possible D gene (7 bases). Germline V CDR1 and CDR2: MNHEY, SMNVEV (reference sequence). This CDR3 region has 14 residues. Trimming stripped 7 bases from V and 9 bases from J, with 19 bases between. The CDR3 sequence is CASTRGQGGGEQFF. In nucleotides, the CDR3 is TGTGCCAGCACCCGGGGGCAGGGGGGAGGTGAGCAGTTCTTC.

The rearrangement joins TRBV5-1 to TRBJ1-3; perhaps TRBD1 as D (6 bases). There are 16 residues in the CDR3. CDR1 and CDR2 from the germline V gene are SGHRS and YFSETQ. V dropped 0 bases and J dropped 0 bases, with 10 bases sitting between them. The CDR3 coding sequence is TGCGCCAGCAGCTTGGACAGGGCAAACTCTGGAAACACCATATATTTT. Its translation is CASSLDRANSGNTIYF. Full variable domain (remainder filled in from reference TRBV5-1 and TRBJ1-3): KAGVTQTPRYLIKTRGQQVTLSCSPISGHRSVSWYQQTPGQGLQFLFEYFSETQRNKGNFPGRFSGRQFSNSRSEMNVSTLELGDSALYLCASSLDRANSGNTIYFGEGSWLTVV.

The chain joins TRBV14 to TRBJ2-3; D might be TRBD2 (6 bases). This CDR3 has 17 amino acids. Germline V CDR1 and CDR2: SGHDN, FVKESK. Trimming took 4 bases from V and 2 from J, leaving 19 bases between them. This CDR3 reads CASSPLAGLAPTDTQYF. Written as DNA, the CDR3 is TGTGCCAGCAGCCCTTTGGCGGGGTTGGCCCCCACAGATACGCAGTATTTT.

The V gene is TRBV19, the J gene TRBJ1-5; D not certain. The CDR3 totals 15 residues. CDR1 is LNHDA and CDR2 is SQIVND in the germline V gene (reference sequence). V gave up 3 bases and J gave up 3 bases, with 12 bases separating them. As DNA, the CDR3 is TGTGCCAGTAGTATCGGCCCGGGTCACAATCAGCCCCAGCATTTT. Translating it yields CASSIGPGHNQPQHF.

The chain is built from TRBV7-2 and TRBJ2-1; tentatively, D is TRBD1 or TRBD2 (6 bases each). Germline V gene data show CDR1 as SGHTA and CDR2 as FQGNSA. The CDR3 is 15 residues long. Trimming took off 7 bases at V and 1 base at J, with 14 bases between the two ends. CDR3 DNA sequence: TGTGCCAGCACCTACAGGGACTTGTCCTACAATGAGCAGTTCTTC. Protein: CASTYRDLSYNEQFF.

The J gene is TRBJ1-1, the V gene TRBV19, with 8 nucleotides matching TRBD1. CDR1 is LNHDA and CDR2 is SQIVND in the germline V gene (reference sequence). The CDR3 length is 15 residues. V trimming: 0 bases; J trimming: 10 bases; junction bases outside the gene matches: 10. The CDR3 spells CASSIEAGQARGAFF. The CDR3 bases are TGTGCCAGTAGTATAGAAGCGGGACAGGCAAGGGGAGCTTTCTTT.

As regards this clone: Other DNA sequences in the same sample also yield this CDR3. This sequence joins TRBV6-1 and TRBJ1-1, with unresolved D. The CDR3 spans 12 residues. CDR1 and CDR2 from the germline V gene are MNHNS and SASEGT. V was trimmed by 0 bases and J by 6 bases, leaving 5 bases between them. DNA for the CDR3: TGTGCCAGCAGTGAAGCGGTCCCTGAAGCTTTCTTT. Protein product: CASSEAVPEAFF.

The chain combines TRBV2 with TRBJ1-3; possibly TRBD1 for D (6 bases). The CDR3 loop spans 15 amino acids. Germline lookup yields CDR1 SNHLY and CDR2 FYNNEI. Deletions cut 4 bases from V and 0 bases from J, with 10 bases between. This CDR3 is CASSVGGASGNTIYF. Written as DNA, the CDR3 is TGTGCCAGCAGTGTTGGGGGGGCCTCTGGAAACACCATATATTTT.

This chain uses TRBV28 with TRBJ1-2; D is possibly TRBD1 (5 bases). This CDR3 region has 13 residues. Germline V gene data show CDR1 as MDHEN and CDR2 as SYDVKM. V shed 2 bases and J shed 6 bases, with 10 bases lying between them. CDR3 sequence (DNA): TGTGCCAGCAGTTTAGGGGCAGATCATGGCTACACCTTC. It specifies CASSLGADHGYTF.

J is TRBJ1-5 and V is TRBV28; 9 nucleotides match TRBD1. V gave up 5 bases and J gave up 6 bases; unmatched junction bases: 11. CDR3 length: 16 residues. Per germline, CDR1 MDHEN and CDR2 SYDVKM. The CDR3 sequence: CASSPYGQGQSQPQHF. DNA of the CDR3: TGTGCCAGCAGTCCTTACGGACAGGGGCAAAGTCAGCCCCAGCATTTT.